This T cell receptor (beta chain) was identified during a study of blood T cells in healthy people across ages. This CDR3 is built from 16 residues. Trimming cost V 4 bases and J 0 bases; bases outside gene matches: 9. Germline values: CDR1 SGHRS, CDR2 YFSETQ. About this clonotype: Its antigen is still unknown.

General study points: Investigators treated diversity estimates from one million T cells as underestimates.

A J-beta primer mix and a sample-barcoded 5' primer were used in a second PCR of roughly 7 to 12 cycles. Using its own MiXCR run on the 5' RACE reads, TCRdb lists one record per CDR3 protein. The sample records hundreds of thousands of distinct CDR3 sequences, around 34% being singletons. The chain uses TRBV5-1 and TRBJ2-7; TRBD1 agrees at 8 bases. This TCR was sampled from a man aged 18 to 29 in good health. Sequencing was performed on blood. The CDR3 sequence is CASSPTGAVSSYEQYF. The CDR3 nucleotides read TGCGCCAGCAGCCCGACAGGGGCGGTAAGCTCCTACGAGCAGTACTTC.